The clone carrying this T cell receptor (beta chain) came up a few times. This record comes from a study of blood T cell repertoires in COVID-19. Looking at the study overall: Nucleic acid was either cDNA or gDNA, and it came from T cells, B-cell-depleted T cells, or PBMCs.

Clones were sequenced by immunoSEQ multiplex PCR, and TCRdb holds only the in-frame ones, with some missing. The table has over 150,000 clones, about 90% seen once. V was pared by 4 bases and J by 3 bases, with 4 bases of the junction left unmatched. The CDR3 extends over 15 amino acids. The V gene's germline CDR1 is SGHDT and CDR2 YYEEEE. The origin of this receptor is a man between 45 and 60 years old with acute or convalescent COVID-19. This chain connects TRBV5-6 to TRBJ2-2; 9 bases map to TRBD1. Sequenced: peripheral blood. The CDR3 sequence is CASSPRTGDTGELFF. CDR3 bases: TGTGCCAGCAGCCCCAGGACAGGGGACACCGGGGAGCTGTTTTTT.